This TCR beta chain was sequenced in a study of regulatory T cells in long-lasting Graves disease. Sample time point: newly diagnosed GD, antithyroid drugs for less than 3 months. PBMC RNA served as the TCR library source. The EDTA tubes were filled with nine milliliters of drawn peripheral blood. Both iRepertoire HTBI primers and Arm-PCR of CDR3 regions were used to build the TCR beta libraries. TCRdb recomputed calls from the multiplex PCR reads with MiXCR, one row per CDR3 protein. The top ten clones hold around 12% of a sample with approximately 560,000 distinct CDR3 sequences, approximately 16% of them seen once. This CDR3 comprises 12 residues. Germline V gives CDR1 DFQATT, CDR2 SNEGSKA (reference sequence). V dropped 6 bases and J dropped 4 bases, with 7 bases sitting between them. These data were also filed under a second study, of T cells in Graves' hyperthyroidism and ophthalmopathy. From that report: A set of HTBI primers served as the primers for a first-round RT-PCR of the TCR CDR3. Most expanded thyroid clonotypes above 0.001 recurred in blood.

The material was peripheral blood mononuclear cells (PBMCs), obtained at new diagnosis, from a patient treated with antithyroid drugs. This TCR was sampled from a man aged 18 to 35 with Graves disease. This sequence joins TRBV20-1 and TRBJ2-6; D gene unclear. The CDR3 spells CSAHWGANVLTF. In DNA, the CDR3 is TGCAGTGCCCATTGGGGGGCCAACGTCCTGACTTTC.